These 7 T cell receptor beta chains originate from one sample sequenced in a study of regulatory T cells in long-lasting Graves disease. For TCR beta, libraries came from iRepertoire HTBI primers and Arm-PCR of CDR3 regions. TCRdb re-called the multiplex PCR reads through MiXCR, storing one row per CDR3 protein. This table has about 520,000 distinct CDR3 sequences, 12% appearing once. The time point denotes: newly diagnosed GD, antithyroid drugs for less than 3 months. Isolated PBMC RNA provided the starting material for the TCR library. The same sample was also studied in work on T cells in Graves' hyperthyroidism and ophthalmopathy.

The sequences come from peripheral blood mononuclear cells (PBMCs), collected at new diagnosis, from a patient treated with antithyroid drugs. The receptors were sampled from a woman in her thirties with Graves disease.

The chain recombines TRBV11-3 with TRBJ2-7, with TRBD1 matching 7 bases. V lost 5 bases and J lost 7; bases outside the gene matches: 14. Germline lookup yields CDR1 SGHNT and CDR2 YENEEA. The CDR3 loop spans 15 amino acids. The CDR3 nucleotides read TGTGCCAGCAGCCAATATAAGACAGGGATGTGGGAGCAGTACTTC. Its protein is CASSQYKTGMWEQYF.

Concerning this clonotype itself: One base away lies a much larger clone, so this may be a sequencing read error. The chain couples TRBV9 to TRBJ2-1; 8 bases agree with TRBD2. CDR3 length equals 14 residues. The germline V gene encodes CDR1 SGDLS and CDR2 YYNGEE. The CDR3 DNA is TGTGCCAGCAGCGTCGGGACTAGTGACAATGAGCAGTGCTTC. This translates into CASSVGTSDNEQCF.

This clonotype was seen many times. This sequence joins TRBV9 and TRBJ2-7, with TRBD1 identical over 9 bases. The V segment lost 1 base and the J segment 6 bases; nucleotides outside the gene matches: 14. The CDR3 has 17 residues. Looked up from germline, CDR1 is SGDLS and CDR2 is YYNGEE. The CDR3 loop reads CASSVKFAGQGIGEQYF. The CDR3 coding sequence is TGTGCCAGCAGCGTAAAGTTTGCGGGACAGGGAATCGGCGAGCAGTACTTC.

The V and J genes are TRBV18 and TRBJ2-7, with D possibly TRBD2 on 6 matching bases. V was clipped by 0 bases and J by 4 bases, with 16 bases between them. CDR3 size: 16 residues. The germline V gene encodes CDR1 KGHSH and CDR2 LQKENI. The chain's CDR3 is CASSPPGLLPSYEQYF. The DNA of the CDR3 is TGTGCCAGCTCACCACCGGGACTCCTACCGTCGTACGAGCAGTACTTC. Full variable domain (outside the CDR3, taken from reference TRBV18 and TRBJ2-7): NAGVMQNPRHLVRRRGQEARLRCSPMKGHSHVYWYRQLPEEGLKFMVYLQKENIIDESGMPKERFSAEFPKEGPSILRIQQVVRGDSAAYFCASSPPGLLPSYEQYFGPGTRLTVT.

This clonotype was seen repeatedly, ten times or more. This sequence joins TRBV30 and TRBJ2-2; D remains ambiguous. Germline CDR1 is GTSNPN and CDR2 is SVGIG (reference sequence). The V end was cut by 4 bases, the J end by 2 bases, with 14 bases between. This CDR3 region has 15 residues. CDR3 in DNA: TGTGCCTGGAAGCCTAGGAGAGTTAACACCGGGGAGCTGTTTTTT. Residues: CAWKPRRVNTGELFF. Supplemented by reference TRBV30 and TRBJ2-2, the full variable domain reads SQTIHQWPATLVQPVGSPLSLECTVEGTSNPNLYWYRQAAGRGLQLLFYSVGIGQISSEVPQNLSASRPQDRQFILSSKKLLLSDSGFYLCAWKPRRVNTGELFFGEGSRLTVL.

The chain joins TRBV9 to TRBJ2-1; tentatively, D is TRBD2 (6 bases). The V gene's germline CDR1 is SGDLS and CDR2 YYNGEE. The V gene lost 3 bases and the J gene lost 4 bases, with 17 bases spanning the gap. CDR3 length equals 16 residues. The CDR3 loop is CASSASSGSQYNEQFF. The CDR3 bases are TGTGCCAGCAGCGCCTCTTCCGGGAGTCAGTACAATGAGCAGTTCTTC.

This clonotype was recorded at least ten times. The V gene is TRBV7-8, the J gene TRBJ2-7; 11 nucleotides match TRBD2. This CDR3 spans 15 amino acids. V shed 1 base, J shed 5 bases, and the junction held 4 bases outside the gene matches. Germline assignment: CDR1 SGHVS and CDR2 FQNEAQ. The CDR3 DNA reads TGTGCCAGCAGCTTAGTAGCGGGAGGGTACAACGAGCAGTACTTC. It encodes CASSLVAGGYNEQYF.